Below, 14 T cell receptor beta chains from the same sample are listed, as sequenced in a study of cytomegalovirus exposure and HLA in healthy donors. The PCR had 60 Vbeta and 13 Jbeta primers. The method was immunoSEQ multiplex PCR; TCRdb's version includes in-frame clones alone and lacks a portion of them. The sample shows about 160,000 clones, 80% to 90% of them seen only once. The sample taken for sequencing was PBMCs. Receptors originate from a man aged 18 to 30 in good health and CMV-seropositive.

CDR3 amino acids: CSVAGQNYGYTF. Here the CDR3 DNA reads TGCAGCGTCGCGGGACAGAACTATGGCTACACCTTC. The chain carries TRBV29-1 and TRBJ1-2, with 7 bases fitting TRBD1. From germline, CDR1 is SQVTM and CDR2 ANQGSEA. V lost 6 bases, J lost 2 bases, and 3 bases stayed unmatched. The CDR3 covers 12 residues.

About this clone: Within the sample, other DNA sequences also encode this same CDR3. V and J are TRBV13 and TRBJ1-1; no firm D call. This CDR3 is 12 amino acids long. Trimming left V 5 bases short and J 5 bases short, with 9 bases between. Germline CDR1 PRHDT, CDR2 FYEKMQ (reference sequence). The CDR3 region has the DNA TGTGCCAGCAGCGTCGGAGGGACTGAAGCTTTCTTT. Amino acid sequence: CASSVGGTEAFF.

Here the CDR3 DNA reads TGTGCCAGCAGTACAAGCGGGTATTATAATGAGCAGTTCTTC. Protein product: CASSTSGYYNEQFF. The chain joins TRBV6-5 to TRBJ2-1; TRBD2 might be the D (6 bases). The CDR3 sequence is 14 residues long. Germline CDR1 is MNHEY and CDR2 is SVGAGI. V lost 5 bases and J lost 7, with 15 bases in between.

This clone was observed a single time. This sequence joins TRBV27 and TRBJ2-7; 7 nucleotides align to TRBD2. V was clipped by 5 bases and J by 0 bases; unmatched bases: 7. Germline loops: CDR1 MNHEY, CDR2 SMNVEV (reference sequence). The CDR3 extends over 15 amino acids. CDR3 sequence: CASSPSGGYSYEQYF. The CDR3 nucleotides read TGTGCCAGCAGTCCTTCGGGGGGTTACTCCTACGAGCAGTACTTC.

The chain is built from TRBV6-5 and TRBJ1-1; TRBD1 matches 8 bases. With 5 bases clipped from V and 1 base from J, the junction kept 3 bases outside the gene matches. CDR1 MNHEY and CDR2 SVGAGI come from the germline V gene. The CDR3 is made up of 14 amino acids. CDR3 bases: TGTGCCAGCAGTCCGGGGACAGGGAACACTGAAGCTTTCTTT. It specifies CASSPGTGNTEAFF.

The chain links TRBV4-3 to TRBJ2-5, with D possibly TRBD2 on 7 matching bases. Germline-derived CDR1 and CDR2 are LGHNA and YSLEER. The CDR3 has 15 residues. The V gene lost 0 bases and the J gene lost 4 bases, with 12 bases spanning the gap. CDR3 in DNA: TGCGCCAGCAGCCAAGATAGGGGGGGGCCAGAGACCCAGTACTTC. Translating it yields CASSQDRGGPETQYF.

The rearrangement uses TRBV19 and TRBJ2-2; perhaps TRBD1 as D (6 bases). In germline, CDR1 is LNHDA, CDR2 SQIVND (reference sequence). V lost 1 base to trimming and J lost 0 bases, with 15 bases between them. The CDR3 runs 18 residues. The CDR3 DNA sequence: TGTGCCAGTAGTATAGGTCGGGTTACAGGGTCGAACACCGGGGAGCTGTTTTTT. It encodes CASSIGRVTGSNTGELFF.

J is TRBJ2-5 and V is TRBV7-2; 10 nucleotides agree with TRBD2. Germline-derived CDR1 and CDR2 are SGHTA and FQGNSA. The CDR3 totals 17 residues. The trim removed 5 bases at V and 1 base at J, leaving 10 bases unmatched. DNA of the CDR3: TGTGCCAGCAGCATTTATAGCGGGGGGATAACCCAAGAGACCCAGTACTTC. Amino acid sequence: CASSIYSGGITQETQYF.

The CDR3 DNA follows: TGTGCCACCAGCAGAGATTGGGGGGAACGCACTGAAGCTTTCTTT. The encoded protein is CATSRDWGERTEAFF. V and J are TRBV15 and TRBJ1-1; TRBD1 is a possible D gene (5 bases). Trimming removed 0 bases at V and 4 bases at J, with 12 bases between. The CDR3 has 15 amino acids. The germline CDR1 and CDR2 sequences are LNHNV and YYDKDF (reference sequence).

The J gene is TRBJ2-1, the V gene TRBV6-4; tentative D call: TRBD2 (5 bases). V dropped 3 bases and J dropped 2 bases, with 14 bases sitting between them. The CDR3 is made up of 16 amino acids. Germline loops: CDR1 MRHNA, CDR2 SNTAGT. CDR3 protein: CASSDSLAGPYNEQFF. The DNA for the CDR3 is TGTGCCAGCAGTGATTCCCTAGCAGGCCCCTACAATGAGCAGTTCTTC.

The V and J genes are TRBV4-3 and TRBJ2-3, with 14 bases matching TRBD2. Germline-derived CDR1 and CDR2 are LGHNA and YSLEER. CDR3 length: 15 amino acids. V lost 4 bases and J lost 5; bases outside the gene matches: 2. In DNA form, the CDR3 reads TGCGCCAGCAGCCTTGGGACTAGCGGGGGAGATACGCAGTATTTT. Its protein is CASSLGTSGGDTQYF.

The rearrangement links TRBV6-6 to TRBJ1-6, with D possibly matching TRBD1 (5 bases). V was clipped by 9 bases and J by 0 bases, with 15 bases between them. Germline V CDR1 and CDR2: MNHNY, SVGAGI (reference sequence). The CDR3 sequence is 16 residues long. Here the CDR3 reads CASRATASSYNSPLHF. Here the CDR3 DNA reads TGTGCCAGTAGGGCGACAGCCAGCTCCTATAATTCACCCCTCCACTTT.

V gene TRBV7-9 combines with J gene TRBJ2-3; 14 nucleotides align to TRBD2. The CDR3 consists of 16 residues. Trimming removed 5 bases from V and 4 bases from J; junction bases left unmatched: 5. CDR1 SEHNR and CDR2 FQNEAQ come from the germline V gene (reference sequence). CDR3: CASSTTSGGAADTQYF. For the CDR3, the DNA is TGTGCCAGCAGCACGACTAGCGGGGGGGCGGCAGATACGCAGTATTTT.

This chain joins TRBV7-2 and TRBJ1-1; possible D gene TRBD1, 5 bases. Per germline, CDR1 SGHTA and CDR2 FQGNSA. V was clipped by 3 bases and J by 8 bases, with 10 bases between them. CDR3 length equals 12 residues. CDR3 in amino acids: CASSFFRGEAFF. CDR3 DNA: TGTGCCAGCAGCTTCTTCCGGGGGGAAGCTTTCTTT.